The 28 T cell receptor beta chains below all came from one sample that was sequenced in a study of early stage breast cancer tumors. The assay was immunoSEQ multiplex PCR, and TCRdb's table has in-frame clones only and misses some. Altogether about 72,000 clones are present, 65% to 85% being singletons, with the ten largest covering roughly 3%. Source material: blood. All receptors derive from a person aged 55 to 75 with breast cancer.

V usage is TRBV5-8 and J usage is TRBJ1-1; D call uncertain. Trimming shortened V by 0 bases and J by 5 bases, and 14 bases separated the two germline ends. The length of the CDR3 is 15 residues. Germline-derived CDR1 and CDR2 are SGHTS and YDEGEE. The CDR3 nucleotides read TGTGCCAGCAGCTTGGAAGTTTTGGGGAGAACTGAAGCTTTCTTT. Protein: CASSLEVLGRTEAFF.

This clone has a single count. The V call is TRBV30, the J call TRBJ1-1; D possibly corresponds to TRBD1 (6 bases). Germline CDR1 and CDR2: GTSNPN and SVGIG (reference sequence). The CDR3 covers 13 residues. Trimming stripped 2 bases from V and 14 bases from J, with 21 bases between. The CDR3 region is CAWSPYLQDSPFF. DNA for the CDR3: TGTGCCTGGAGTCCTTACCTTCAGGACAGTCCCTTCTTT.

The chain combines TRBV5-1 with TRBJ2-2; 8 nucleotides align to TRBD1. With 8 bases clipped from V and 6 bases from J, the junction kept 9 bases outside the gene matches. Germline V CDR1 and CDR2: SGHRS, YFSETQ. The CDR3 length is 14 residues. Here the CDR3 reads CASNSGTGSGELFF. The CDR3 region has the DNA TGCGCCAGTAATTCCGGGACAGGTTCCGGGGAGCTGTTTTTT.

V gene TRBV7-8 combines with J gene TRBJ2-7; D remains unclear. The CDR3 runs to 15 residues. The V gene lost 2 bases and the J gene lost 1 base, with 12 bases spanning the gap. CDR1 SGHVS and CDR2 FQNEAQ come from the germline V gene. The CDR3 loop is CASSLTAPMSYEQYF. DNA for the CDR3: TGTGCCAGCAGCTTAACAGCCCCCATGTCCTACGAGCAGTACTTC.

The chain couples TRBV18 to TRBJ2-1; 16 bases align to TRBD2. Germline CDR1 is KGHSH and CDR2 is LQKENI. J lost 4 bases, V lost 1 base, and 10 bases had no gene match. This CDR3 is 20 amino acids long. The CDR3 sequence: CASSPQPGLAGGPGYNEQFF. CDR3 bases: TGTGCCAGCTCACCACAGCCGGGACTAGCGGGAGGGCCCGGTTACAATGAGCAGTTCTTC.

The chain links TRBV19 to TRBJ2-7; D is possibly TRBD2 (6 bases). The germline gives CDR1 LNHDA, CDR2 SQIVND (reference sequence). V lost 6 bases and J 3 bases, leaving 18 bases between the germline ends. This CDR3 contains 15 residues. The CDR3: CASSRLGAGDYEQYF. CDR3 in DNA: TGTGCCAGTAGCCGACTCGGAGCGGGCGACTACGAGCAGTACTTC.

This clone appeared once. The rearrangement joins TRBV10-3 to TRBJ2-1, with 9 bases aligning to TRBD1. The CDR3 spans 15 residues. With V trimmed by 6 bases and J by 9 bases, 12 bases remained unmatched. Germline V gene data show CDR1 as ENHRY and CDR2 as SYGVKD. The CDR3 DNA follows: TGTGCCATCAGCCGGGACAGGGAAAGGGTACGTGAGCAGTTCTTC. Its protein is CAISRDRERVREQFF.

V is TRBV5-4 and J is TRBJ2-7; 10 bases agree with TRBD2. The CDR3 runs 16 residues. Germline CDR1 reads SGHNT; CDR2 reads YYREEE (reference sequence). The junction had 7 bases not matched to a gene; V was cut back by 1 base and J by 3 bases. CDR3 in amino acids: CASSLTGLANYYEQYF. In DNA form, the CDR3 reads TGTGCCAGCAGCTTGACGGGACTAGCGAACTACTACGAGCAGTACTTC.

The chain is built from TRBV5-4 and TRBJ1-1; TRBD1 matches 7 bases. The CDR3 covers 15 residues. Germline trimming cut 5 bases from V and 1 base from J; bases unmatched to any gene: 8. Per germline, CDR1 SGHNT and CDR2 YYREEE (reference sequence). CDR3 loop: CASSLPGQTNTEAFF. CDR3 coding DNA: TGTGCCAGCAGTCTGCCGGGACAGACGAACACTGAAGCTTTCTTT. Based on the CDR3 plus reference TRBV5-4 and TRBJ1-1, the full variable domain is ETGVTQSPTHLIKTRGQQVTLRCSSQSGHNTVSWYQQALGQGPQFIFQYYREEENGRGNFPPRFSGLQFPNYSSELNVNALELDDSALYLCASSLPGQTNTEAFFGQGTRLTVV.

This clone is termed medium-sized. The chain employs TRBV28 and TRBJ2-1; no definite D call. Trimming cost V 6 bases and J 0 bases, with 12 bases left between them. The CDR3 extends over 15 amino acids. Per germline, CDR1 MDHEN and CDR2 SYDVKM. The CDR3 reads CASRTDVSSYNEQFF. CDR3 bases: TGTGCCAGCAGGACGGACGTTAGCTCCTACAATGAGCAGTTCTTC.

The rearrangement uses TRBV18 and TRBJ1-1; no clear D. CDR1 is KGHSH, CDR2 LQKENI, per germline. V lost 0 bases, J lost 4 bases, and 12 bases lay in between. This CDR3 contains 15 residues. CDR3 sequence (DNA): TGTGCCAGCTCACCACCGTCCCTCCCGGGCACTGAAGCTTTCTTT. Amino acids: CASSPPSLPGTEAFF.

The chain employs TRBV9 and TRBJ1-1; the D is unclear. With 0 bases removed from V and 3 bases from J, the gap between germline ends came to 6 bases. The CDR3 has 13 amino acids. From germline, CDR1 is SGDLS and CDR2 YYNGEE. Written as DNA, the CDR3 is TGTGCCAGCAGCGTAGCCAGTGACACTGAAGCTTTCTTT. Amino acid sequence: CASSVASDTEAFF.

CDR3 sequence reads: CASTTAQAAGTEAFF. For the CDR3, the DNA is TGTGCCAGCACCACAGCGCAGGCGGCGGGCACTGAAGCTTTCTTT. The chain has TRBV28 and TRBJ1-1; D remains unclear. The V and J ends lost 7 bases and 4 bases respectively, with 19 bases between them. Germline CDR1 MDHEN, CDR2 SYDVKM. This CDR3 has 15 residues. Supplemented by reference TRBV28 and TRBJ1-1, the full variable domain reads DVKVTQSSRYLVKRTGEKVFLECVQDMDHENMFWYRQDPGLGLRLIYFSYDVKMKEKGDIPEGYSVSREKKERFSLILESASTNQTSMYLCASTTAQAAGTEAFFGQGTRLTVV.

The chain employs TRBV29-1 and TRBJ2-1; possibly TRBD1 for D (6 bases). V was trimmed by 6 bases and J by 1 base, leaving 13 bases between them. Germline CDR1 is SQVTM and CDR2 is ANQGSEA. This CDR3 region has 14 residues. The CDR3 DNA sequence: TGCAGCGTCGCCCGGGACATTTCCTACAATGAGCAGTTCTTC. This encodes CSVARDISYNEQFF.

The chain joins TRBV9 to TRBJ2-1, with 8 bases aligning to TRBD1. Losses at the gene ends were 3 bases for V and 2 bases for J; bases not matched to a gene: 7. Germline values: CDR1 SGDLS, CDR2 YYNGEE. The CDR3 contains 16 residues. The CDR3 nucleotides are TGTGCCAGCAGCGCGTCCGGGACAGGTCCCTACAATGAGCAGTTCTTC. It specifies CASSASGTGPYNEQFF.

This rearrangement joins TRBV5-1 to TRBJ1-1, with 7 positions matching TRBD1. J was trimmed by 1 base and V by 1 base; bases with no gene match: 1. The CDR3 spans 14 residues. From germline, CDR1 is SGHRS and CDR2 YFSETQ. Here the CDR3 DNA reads TGCGCCAGCAGCTTGCGGACAGGGAACACTGAAGCTTTCTTT. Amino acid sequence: CASSLRTGNTEAFF.

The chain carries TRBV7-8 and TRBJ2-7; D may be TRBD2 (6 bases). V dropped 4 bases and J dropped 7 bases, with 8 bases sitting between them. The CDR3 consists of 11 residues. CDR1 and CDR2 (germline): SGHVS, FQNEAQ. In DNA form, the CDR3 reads TGTGCCAGCAGCTCAGGAGGGGAGCAGTACTTC. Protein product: CASSSGGEQYF.

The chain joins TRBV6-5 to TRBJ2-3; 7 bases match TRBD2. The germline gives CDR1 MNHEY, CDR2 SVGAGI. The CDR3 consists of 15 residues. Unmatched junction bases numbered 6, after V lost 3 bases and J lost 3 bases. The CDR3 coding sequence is TGTGCCAGCAGTTATAGGTGGGGGGGGACAGATACGCAGTATTTT. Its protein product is CASSYRWGGTDTQYF.

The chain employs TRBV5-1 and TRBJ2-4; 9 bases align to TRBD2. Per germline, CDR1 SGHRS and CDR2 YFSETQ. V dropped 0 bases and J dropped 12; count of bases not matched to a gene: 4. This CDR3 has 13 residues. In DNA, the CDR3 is TGCGCCAGCAGCTTGGATCCTAGCGGGGATCAGTACTTC. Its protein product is CASSLDPSGDQYF.

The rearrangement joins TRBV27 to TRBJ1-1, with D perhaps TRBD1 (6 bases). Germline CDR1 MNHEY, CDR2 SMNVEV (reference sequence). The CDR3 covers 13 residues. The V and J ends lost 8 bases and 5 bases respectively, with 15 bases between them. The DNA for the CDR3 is TGTGCCAGCTTTTCAGGGGTTAAGACTGAAGCTTTCTTT. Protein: CASFSGVKTEAFF.

The chain's CDR3 is CASNAGVKVGLQETQYF. The CDR3 DNA sequence: TGTGCCAGCAACGCAGGGGTAAAGGTGGGCCTCCAAGAGACCCAGTACTTC. The chain is built from TRBV28 and TRBJ2-5; perhaps TRBD1 as D (6 bases). V lost 7 bases and J 1 base, leaving 22 bases between the germline ends. Germline V gene sequence: CDR1 MDHEN, CDR2 SYDVKM. The CDR3 loop spans 17 amino acids.

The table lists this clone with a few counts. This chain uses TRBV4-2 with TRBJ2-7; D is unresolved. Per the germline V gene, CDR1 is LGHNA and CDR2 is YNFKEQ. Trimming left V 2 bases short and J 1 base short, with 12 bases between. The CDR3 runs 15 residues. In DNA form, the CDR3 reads TGTGCCAGCAGCCAATCCCGGGTTAGGTCCTACGAGCAGTACTTC. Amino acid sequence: CASSQSRVRSYEQYF.

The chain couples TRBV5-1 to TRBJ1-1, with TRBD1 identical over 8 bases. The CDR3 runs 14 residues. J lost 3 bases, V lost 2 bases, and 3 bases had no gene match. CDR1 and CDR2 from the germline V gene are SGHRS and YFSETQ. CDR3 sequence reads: CASSFQGADTEAFF. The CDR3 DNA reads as TGCGCCAGCAGCTTTCAGGGGGCGGACACTGAAGCTTTCTTT. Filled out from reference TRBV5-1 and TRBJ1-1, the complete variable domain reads KAGVTQTPRYLIKTRGQQVTLSCSPISGHRSVSWYQQTPGQGLQFLFEYFSETQRNKGNFPGRFSGRQFSNSRSEMNVSTLELGDSALYLCASSFQGADTEAFFGQGTRLTVV.

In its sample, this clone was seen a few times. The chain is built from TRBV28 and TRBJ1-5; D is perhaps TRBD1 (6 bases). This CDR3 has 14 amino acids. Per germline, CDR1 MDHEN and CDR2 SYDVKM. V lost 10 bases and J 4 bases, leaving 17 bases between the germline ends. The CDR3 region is CATSPQGSNQPQHF. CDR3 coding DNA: TGTGCCACTTCCCCGCAGGGGTCAAATCAGCCCCAGCATTTT. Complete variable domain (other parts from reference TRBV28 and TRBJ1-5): DVKVTQSSRYLVKRTGEKVFLECVQDMDHENMFWYRQDPGLGLRLIYFSYDVKMKEKGDIPEGYSVSREKKERFSLILESASTNQTSMYLCATSPQGSNQPQHFGDGTRLSIL.

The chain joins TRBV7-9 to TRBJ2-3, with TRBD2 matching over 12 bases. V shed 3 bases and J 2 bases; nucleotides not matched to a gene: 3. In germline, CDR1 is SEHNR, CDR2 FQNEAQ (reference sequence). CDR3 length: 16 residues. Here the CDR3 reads CASSLLAGGFTDTQYF. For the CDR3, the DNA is TGTGCCAGCAGCTTGCTAGCGGGGGGGTTCACAGATACGCAGTATTTT.

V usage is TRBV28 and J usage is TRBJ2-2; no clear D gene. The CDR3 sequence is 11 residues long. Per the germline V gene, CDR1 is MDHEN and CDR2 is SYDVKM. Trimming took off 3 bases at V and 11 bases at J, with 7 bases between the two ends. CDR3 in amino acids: CASSFKIELFF. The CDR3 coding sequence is TGTGCCAGCAGTTTTAAAATCGAGCTGTTTTTT.

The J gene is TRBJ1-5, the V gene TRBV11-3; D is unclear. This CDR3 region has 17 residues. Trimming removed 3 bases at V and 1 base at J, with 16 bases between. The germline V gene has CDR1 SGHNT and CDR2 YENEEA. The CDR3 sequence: CASSLLGEPKSNQPQHF. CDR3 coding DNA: TGTGCCAGCAGCTTGCTCGGGGAGCCGAAGAGCAATCAGCCCCAGCATTTT.

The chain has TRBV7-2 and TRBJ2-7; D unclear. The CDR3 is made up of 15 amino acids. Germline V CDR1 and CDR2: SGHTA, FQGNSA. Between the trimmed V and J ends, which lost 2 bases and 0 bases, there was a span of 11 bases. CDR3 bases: TGTGCCAGCAGCTTAAGAACTGCCGCCTCCTACGAGCAGTACTTC. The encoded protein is CASSLRTAASYEQYF.